This paragraph covers one T cell receptor (beta chain) sequence. The antigen remains undetermined. These data come from a study of a mutant IDH1 vaccine in newly diagnosed glioma. Across the whole study: The treated population exhibited a male proportion of about 62%, a female proportion of roughly 40%, and a mean age of roughly 39 years. Earlier therapy was either radiotherapy, temozolomide, or both, and most got both. Findings and limits, study-wide: Patients mounted vaccine-induced immune responses in approximately 94% of cases.

Germline CDR1 is GTSNPN and CDR2 is SVGIG (reference sequence). V lost 5 bases, J lost 3 bases, and 10 bases lay in between. The CDR3 length is 12 residues. Described time point: baseline, week 1 (first vaccination visit). Treatment in this sample: pre-vaccination baseline after standard-of-care therapy. Each donor presented with a new WHO grade 3 or 4 astrocytoma that tested IDH1-mutant and showed ATRX loss. Sequencing was performed with immunoSEQ multiplex PCR; in TCRdb, only in-frame clones are kept and a portion is missing. The profile shows some 59,000 clones, 80% to 90% of them singletons. Material: PBMCs, obtained from a glioma patient treated with radiotherapy, temozolomide or both. The sequence was collected from a man aged 18-30 years with glioma. The V and J genes are TRBV30 and TRBJ1-2; D gene ambiguous. CDR3 sequence (DNA): TGTGCCTGGGACCGGGAAGACTATGGCTACACCTTC. Translating gives CAWDREDYGYTF.